The 3 T cell receptor beta chains below all came from one sample that was sequenced in a study of blood T cell repertoires in COVID-19. Data came from immunoSEQ multiplex PCR; TCRdb stores just in-frame clones and leaves some out. Here the sample spans roughly 700,000 clones, 85% to 90% being singletons. Sequencing was done on a sample of peripheral blood. The receptors were sampled from a woman aged 18-30 years with acute or convalescent COVID-19.

This rearrangement joins TRBV6-5 to TRBJ1-2; D is perhaps TRBD1 (5 bases). The CDR3 consists of 13 residues. Looked up from germline, CDR1 is MNHEY and CDR2 is SVGAGI. V gave up 7 bases and J gave up 2 bases, with 11 bases separating them. CDR3 sequence (DNA): TGTGCCAGCACCCCGGACATAAACTATGGCTACACCTTC. Amino acid sequence: CASTPDINYGYTF.

The chain uses TRBV27 and TRBJ1-6, with TRBD1 identical over 7 bases. The germline gives CDR1 MNHEY, CDR2 SMNVEV (reference sequence). J was trimmed by 7 bases and V by 4 bases; bases with no gene match: 4. The CDR3 is 14 residues long. The CDR3 DNA reads TGTGCCAGCAGTTCGGGACAGCTAAATTCACCCCTCCACTTT. As protein: CASSSGQLNSPLHF.

The rearrangement links TRBV3-1 (or the pseudogene TRBV3-2) to TRBJ1-2, with a possible D match to TRBD1 (5 bases). The CDR3 has 15 residues. With 0 bases removed from V and 7 bases from J, the gap between germline ends came to 15 bases. The germline gives CDR1 LGHDT, CDR2 YNNKEL (reference sequence). The CDR3 sequence is CASSQDRTGFGGYTF. CDR3 DNA sequence: TGTGCCAGCAGCCAAGATCGCACAGGTTTTGGTGGCTACACCTTC.